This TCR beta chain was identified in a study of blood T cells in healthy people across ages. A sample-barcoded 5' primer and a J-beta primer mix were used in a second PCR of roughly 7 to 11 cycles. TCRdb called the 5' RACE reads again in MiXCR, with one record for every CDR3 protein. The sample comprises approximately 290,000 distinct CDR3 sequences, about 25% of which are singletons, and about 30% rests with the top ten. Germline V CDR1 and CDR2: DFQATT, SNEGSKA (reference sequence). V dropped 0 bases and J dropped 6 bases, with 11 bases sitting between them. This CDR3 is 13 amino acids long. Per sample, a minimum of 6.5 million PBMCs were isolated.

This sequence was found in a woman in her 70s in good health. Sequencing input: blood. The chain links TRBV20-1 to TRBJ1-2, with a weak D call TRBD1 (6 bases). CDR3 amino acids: CSARDAPGDGYTF. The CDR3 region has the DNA TGCAGTGCTAGAGATGCCCCAGGGGATGGCTACACCTTC.